A single sample is the source of the 19 T cell receptor beta chains below, sequenced in a study of beta chain features in type 1 diabetes. The antigens these receptors bind are not known. Study-level results: Significant though moderate, a shortening of TCRB CDR3s appeared in all four CD4+ subsets of Type 1 diabetes patients.

The investigators reverse transcribed all of the isolated RNA, so they sequenced expressed TCRB transcripts. Data came from immunoSEQ multiplex PCR; TCRdb stores just in-frame clones and leaves some out. The sample has 25,000 to 35,000 clones; roughly two thirds are singletons. Input material: Tregs from blood. The source of these receptors is a woman in her 30s with type 1 diabetes.

The chain joins TRBV5-1 to TRBJ2-5; D perhaps matches TRBD1 (6 bases). Trimming shortened V by 3 bases and J by 0 bases, and 12 bases separated the two germline ends. This CDR3 is 15 amino acids long. CDR1 and CDR2 from the germline V gene are SGHRS and YFSETQ. The CDR3 region is CASSYNQGNQETQYF. The DNA for the CDR3 is TGCGCCAGCAGCTACAATCAGGGGAACCAAGAGACCCAGTACTTC.

Turning to this clone: One end of the junction fails to match germline, which may point to a read error. In nucleotides, the CDR3 is TGTGCTAGCAGCCCATCACTAGCGGGATGGAACAATGAGCAGTTCTTC. It yields the protein CASSPSLAGWNNEQFF. The J gene is TRBJ2-1, the V gene TRBV7-7, with 10 bases aligning to TRBD2. In germline, CDR1 is SSHAT, CDR2 FNYEAQ (reference sequence). The CDR3 consists of 16 residues. Combining the CDR3 with reference TRBV7-7 and TRBJ2-1 gives the whole variable domain GAGVSQSPRYKVTKRGQDVTLRCDPISSHATLYWYQQALGQGPEFLTYFNYEAQPDKSGLPSDRFSAERPEGSISTLTIQRTEQRDSAMYRCASSPSLAGWNNEQFFGPGTRLTVL.

V gene TRBV2 combines with J gene TRBJ2-3; 9 bases are shared with TRBD2. CDR1 and CDR2 (germline): SNHLY, FYNNEI. This CDR3 has 17 amino acids. The V gene end was trimmed by 5 bases and the J gene end by 6 bases; junction bases not matched to a gene: 15. DNA for the CDR3: TGTGCCAGCAGTCGCATGGGGGGAGGACTAGCGAGTGATACGCAGTATTTT. Translating gives CASSRMGGGLASDTQYF.

This clone was seen only once. The V gene is TRBV5-1, the J gene TRBJ2-2; unclear D gene. The CDR3 contains 14 residues. Germline-derived CDR1 and CDR2 are SGHRS and YFSETQ. Trimming shortened V by 7 bases and J by 0 bases, and 10 bases separated the two germline ends. In DNA form, the CDR3 reads TGCGCCAGCTCTCGCGGCTCGAACACCGGGGAGCTGTTTTTT. Its protein is CASSRGSNTGELFF.

The chain uses TRBV5-4 and TRBJ2-6, with TRBD2 identical over 11 bases. Germline V gene data show CDR1 as SGHNT and CDR2 as YYREEE (reference sequence). This CDR3 spans 17 amino acids. V dropped 2 bases and J dropped 4; count of bases not matched to a gene: 5. The CDR3 loop reads CASSFSGRATGANVLTF. In nucleotides, the CDR3 is TGTGCCAGCAGCTTTAGCGGGAGGGCCACGGGGGCCAACGTCCTGACTTTC.

The chain employs TRBV6-6 and TRBJ1-1; D perhaps matches TRBD1 (5 bases). Germline V gene lookup returns CDR1 MNHNY and CDR2 SVGAGI (reference sequence). The CDR3 is made up of 13 amino acids. Deletions cut 7 bases from V and 3 bases from J, with 12 bases between. CDR3 coding DNA: TGTGCCAGCACCTGGGGCAGGGACACTGAAGCTTTCTTT. Translated, it gives CASTWGRDTEAFF.

The chain is built from TRBV28 and TRBJ1-1; possibly TRBD1 for D (6 bases). V was shortened by 1 base and J by 4 bases, with 13 bases between the two germline ends. The length of the CDR3 is 15 residues. Germline CDR1 and CDR2: MDHEN and SYDVKM. CDR3 loop: CASSLLGGSSTEAFF. The CDR3, as DNA: TGTGCCAGCAGTTTATTAGGGGGTTCGAGCACTGAAGCTTTCTTT.

There are a few counts of this clone. This chain uses TRBV10-3 with TRBJ1-1, with D hard to call. The CDR3 runs to 13 residues. Germline V gives CDR1 ENHRY, CDR2 SYGVKD. Trimming took 6 bases from V and 0 from J, leaving 8 bases between them. CDR3 sequence reads: CAIRDILNTEAFF. CDR3 bases: TGTGCCATCAGAGACATCCTGAACACTGAAGCTTTCTTT.

The rearrangement uses TRBV30 and TRBJ1-5; 8 nucleotides line up with TRBD1. CDR1 is GTSNPN and CDR2 is SVGIG in the germline V gene (reference sequence). V was clipped by 2 bases and J by 2 bases; unmatched bases: 5. The CDR3 is 15 amino acids. The CDR3 DNA reads as TGTGCCTGGAGTCATGGACAGGGTGGCAATCAGCCCCAGCATTTT. Amino acids: CAWSHGQGGNQPQHF.

The chain uses TRBV4-2 and TRBJ1-3; possible D gene TRBD1, 6 bases. This CDR3 has 18 residues. The germline V and J ends were trimmed by 0 bases and 0 bases, with 15 bases remaining between them. The germline V gene encodes CDR1 LGHNA and CDR2 YNFKEQ. DNA for the CDR3: TGTGCCAGCAGCCAAGATTTGGCCAGGGGACGCTCTGGAAACACCATATATTTT. This codes for CASSQDLARGRSGNTIYF.

This CDR3 is CASSVQGTTEAFF. The DNA of the CDR3 is TGTGCCAGCAGCGTACAGGGGACCACTGAAGCTTTCTTT. This sequence joins TRBV7-9 and TRBJ1-1; 7 bases are a match to TRBD1. Per the germline V gene, CDR1 is SEHNR and CDR2 is FQNEAQ (reference sequence). The CDR3 extends over 13 amino acids. V shed 5 bases, J shed 4 bases, and the junction held 4 bases outside the gene matches.

CDR3 region: CARGRQDPWEQFF. The CDR3 DNA is TGTGCCAGGGGGCGACAGGACCCCTGGGAGCAGTTCTTC. The gene calls are TRBV2 and TRBJ2-1; possible D gene TRBD1, 6 bases. CDR3 length equals 13 residues. Germline V gene data show CDR1 as SNHLY and CDR2 as FYNNEI. V lost 9 bases and J lost 10, with 19 bases in between.

The genes are TRBV9 and TRBJ2-3; 7 bases agree with TRBD1. The V segment lost 1 base and the J segment 3 bases; nucleotides outside the gene matches: 5. The CDR3 totals 15 residues. Germline CDR1 is SGDLS and CDR2 is YYNGEE. As DNA, the CDR3 is TGTGCCAGCAGCGTATCGAACAGGGGTACAGATACGCAGTATTTT. Its translation: CASSVSNRGTDTQYF.

The chain has TRBV9 and TRBJ2-5; 8 bases are shared with TRBD1. CDR1 is SGDLS and CDR2 is YYNGEE in the germline V gene. CDR3 length equals 14 residues. With 4 bases clipped from V and 2 bases from J, the junction kept 4 bases outside the gene matches. As DNA, the CDR3 is TGTGCCAGCAGCCTCGGGACAGGACAAGAGACCCAGTACTTC. Protein sequence: CASSLGTGQETQYF.

This clone was found a few times. The chain combines TRBV7-9 with TRBJ2-2, with a tentative D call TRBD2 (6 bases). Germline CDR1 is SEHNR and CDR2 is FQNEAQ (reference sequence). CDR3 length: 15 residues. The germline V and J ends were trimmed by 2 bases and 2 bases, with 9 bases remaining between them. The CDR3 bases are TGTGCCAGCAGCTTATCGGAGGGTAACACCGGGGAGCTGTTTTTT. Translating it yields CASSLSEGNTGELFF.

The rearrangement uses TRBV6-1 and TRBJ1-2; a weak D match, TRBD1 (5 bases). V lost 2 bases to trimming and J lost 7 bases, with 17 bases between them. Germline-derived CDR1 and CDR2 are MNHNS and SASEGT. The CDR3 is 15 amino acids. This chain's CDR3 is CASSERAGFNVGYTF. The CDR3 nucleotides read TGTGCCAGCAGTGAACGGGCAGGGTTCAACGTTGGCTACACCTTC.

This clone is medium-sized (0.01 to 0.1%) within its sample. This chain links TRBV30 with TRBJ1-2; D remains unclear. The V gene's germline CDR1 is GTSNPN and CDR2 SVGIG (reference sequence). Trimming stripped 0 bases from V and 4 bases from J, with 3 bases between. This CDR3 contains 11 residues. CDR3 loop: CAWSVFYGYTF. The CDR3 DNA sequence: TGTGCCTGGAGTGTCTTCTATGGCTACACCTTC.

Regarding this clone: Other DNA sequences in the sample encode the same CDR3. The rearrangement links TRBV18 to TRBJ1-2, with 7 nucleotides matching TRBD1. V lost 2 bases and J lost 3; bases outside the gene matches: 0. Germline-derived CDR1 and CDR2 are KGHSH and LQKENI. The CDR3 consists of 13 residues. The CDR3 DNA reads TGTGCCAGCTCACCAGGACAGGACTATGGCTACACCTTC. It is translated as CASSPGQDYGYTF.

The CDR3 coding sequence is TGTGCCAGCAGTACCCCGGGAAACGAACAGCAGTACTTC. Residues: CASSTPGNEQQYF. The V gene is TRBV28, the J gene TRBJ2-5; a weak D match, TRBD2 (5 bases). Trimming took 5 bases from V and 11 from J, leaving 18 bases between them. Germline V lookup: CDR1 MDHEN, CDR2 SYDVKM. The CDR3 consists of 13 residues.